This T cell receptor beta chain was recorded in a study of CD8 T cells in ankylosing spondylitis. The CDR3 totals 14 residues. Per germline, CDR1 DFQATT and CDR2 SNEGSKA (reference sequence). V dropped 5 bases and J dropped 8 bases, with 16 bases sitting between them. Quantitative barcoded 5'-RACE was used to prepare TCR beta libraries. Each CDR3 protein gets one entry after TCRdb re-called the 5' RACE reads with MiXCR. The sample holds about 700,000 distinct CDR3 sequences, over 15% seen once. The study's findings and limits: Blood from ankylosing spondylitis patients appeared to carry a characteristic roughly eight-variant TCR beta motif.

This clonotype showed up just a few times. The antigen remains unidentified. The receptor's source is a male donor with ankylosing spondylitis. Sequencing was performed on blood, either unsorted or a sorted T cell fraction (not recorded which). The chain joins TRBV20-1 to TRBJ1-6; D perhaps matches TRBD1 (5 bases). CDR3 DNA: TGCAGTGCTCCCGACGGGACTCCCTATTCACCCCTCCACTTT. It codes for CSAPDGTPYSPLHF.